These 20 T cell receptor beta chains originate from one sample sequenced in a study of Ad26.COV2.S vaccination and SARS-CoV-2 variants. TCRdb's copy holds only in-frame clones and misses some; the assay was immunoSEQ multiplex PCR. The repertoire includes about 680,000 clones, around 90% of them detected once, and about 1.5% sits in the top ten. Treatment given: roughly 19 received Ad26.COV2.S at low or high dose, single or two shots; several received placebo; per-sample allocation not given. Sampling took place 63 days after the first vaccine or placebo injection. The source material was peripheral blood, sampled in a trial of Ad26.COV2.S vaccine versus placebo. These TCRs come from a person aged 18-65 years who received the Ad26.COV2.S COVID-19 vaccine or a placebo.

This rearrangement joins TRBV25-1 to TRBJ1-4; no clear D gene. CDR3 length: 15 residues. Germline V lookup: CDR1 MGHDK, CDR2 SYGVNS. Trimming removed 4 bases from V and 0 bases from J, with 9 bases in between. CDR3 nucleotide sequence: TGTGCCAGCAGTGGTATGGCAGCAACTAATGAAAAACTGTTTTTT. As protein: CASSGMAATNEKLFF.

CDR3 bases: TGTGCCACCAGTGACTCAGGGATGTACGAGCAGTACTTC. Amino acids: CATSDSGMYEQYF. V gene TRBV24-1 combines with J gene TRBJ2-7, with a weak D call TRBD1 (5 bases). The CDR3 runs 13 residues. Germline CDR1 reads KGHDR; CDR2 reads SFDVKD. V shed 4 bases and J shed 4 bases, with 10 bases lying between them.

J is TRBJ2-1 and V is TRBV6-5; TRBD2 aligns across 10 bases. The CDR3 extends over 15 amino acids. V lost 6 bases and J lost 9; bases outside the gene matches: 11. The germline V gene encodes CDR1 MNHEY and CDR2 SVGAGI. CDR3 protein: CASSSGTSDISEQFF. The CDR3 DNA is TGTGCCAGCAGCTCCGGGACTAGCGATATATCTGAGCAGTTCTTC.

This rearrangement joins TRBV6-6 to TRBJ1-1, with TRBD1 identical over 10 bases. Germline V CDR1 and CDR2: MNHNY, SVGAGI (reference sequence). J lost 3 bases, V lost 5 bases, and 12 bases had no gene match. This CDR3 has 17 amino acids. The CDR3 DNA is TGTGCCAGCAGTCGTCCTAGGACAGGGGGAAGTGACACTGAAGCTTTCTTT. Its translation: CASSRPRTGGSDTEAFF.

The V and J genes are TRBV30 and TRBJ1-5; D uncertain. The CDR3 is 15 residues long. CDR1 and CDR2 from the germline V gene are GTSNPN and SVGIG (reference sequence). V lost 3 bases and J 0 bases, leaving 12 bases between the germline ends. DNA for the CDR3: TGTGCCTGGAGGCCGGGCGACCATAGCAATCAGCCCCAGCATTTT. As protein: CAWRPGDHSNQPQHF.

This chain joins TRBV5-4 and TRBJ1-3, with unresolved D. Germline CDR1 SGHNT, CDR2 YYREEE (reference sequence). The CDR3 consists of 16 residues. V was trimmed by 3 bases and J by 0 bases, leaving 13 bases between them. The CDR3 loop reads CASSSGGLSSGNTIYF. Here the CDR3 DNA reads TGTGCCAGCAGCTCGGGAGGGCTCAGCTCTGGAAACACCATATATTTT.

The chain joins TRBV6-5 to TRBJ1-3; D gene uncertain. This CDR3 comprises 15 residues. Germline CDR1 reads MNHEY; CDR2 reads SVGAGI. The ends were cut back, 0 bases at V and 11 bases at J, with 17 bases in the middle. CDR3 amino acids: CASSYSTSRRASIYF. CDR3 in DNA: TGTGCCAGCAGTTACTCGACGTCGCGTAGGGCGTCCATATATTTT.

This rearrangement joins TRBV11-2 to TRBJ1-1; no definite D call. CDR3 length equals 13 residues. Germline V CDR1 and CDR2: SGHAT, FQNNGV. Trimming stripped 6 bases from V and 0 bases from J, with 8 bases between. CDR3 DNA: TGTGCCAGCAGGTTCGGACTGAACACTGAAGCTTTCTTT. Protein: CASRFGLNTEAFF.

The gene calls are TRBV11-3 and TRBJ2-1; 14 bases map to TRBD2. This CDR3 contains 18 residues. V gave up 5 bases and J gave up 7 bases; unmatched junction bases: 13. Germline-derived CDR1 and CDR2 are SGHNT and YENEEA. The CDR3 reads CASSPGLAGGLRGNEQFF. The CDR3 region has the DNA TGTGCCAGCAGCCCAGGACTAGCGGGGGGTCTCAGAGGGAATGAGCAGTTCTTC.

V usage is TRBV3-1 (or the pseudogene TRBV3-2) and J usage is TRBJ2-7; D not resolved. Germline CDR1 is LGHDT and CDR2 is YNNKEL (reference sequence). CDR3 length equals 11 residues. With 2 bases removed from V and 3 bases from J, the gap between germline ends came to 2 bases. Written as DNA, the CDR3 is TGTGCCAGCAGCCAATTCTACGAGCAGTACTTC. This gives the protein CASSQFYEQYF.

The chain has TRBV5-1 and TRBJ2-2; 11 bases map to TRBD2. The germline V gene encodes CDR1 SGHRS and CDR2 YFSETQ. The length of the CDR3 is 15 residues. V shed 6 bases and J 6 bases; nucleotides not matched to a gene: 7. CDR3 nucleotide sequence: TGCGCCAGCAAGGTAGCGGGAGGGCCGTCCGGGGAGCTGTTTTTT. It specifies CASKVAGGPSGELFF.

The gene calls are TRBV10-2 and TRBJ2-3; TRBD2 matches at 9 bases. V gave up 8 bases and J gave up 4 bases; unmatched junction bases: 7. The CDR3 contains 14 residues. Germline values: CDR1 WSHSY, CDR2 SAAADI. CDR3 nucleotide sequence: TGCGCCAGCCGGAGTAGCGGGGGACCAGATACGCAGTATTTT. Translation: CASRSSGGPDTQYF.

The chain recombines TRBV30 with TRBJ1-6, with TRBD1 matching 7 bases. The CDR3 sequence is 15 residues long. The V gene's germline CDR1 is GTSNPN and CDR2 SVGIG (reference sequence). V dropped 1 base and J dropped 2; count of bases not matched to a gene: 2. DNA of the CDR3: TGTGCCTGGAGTGGACAGGGCACCTATAATTCACCCCTCCACTTT. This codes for CAWSGQGTYNSPLHF.

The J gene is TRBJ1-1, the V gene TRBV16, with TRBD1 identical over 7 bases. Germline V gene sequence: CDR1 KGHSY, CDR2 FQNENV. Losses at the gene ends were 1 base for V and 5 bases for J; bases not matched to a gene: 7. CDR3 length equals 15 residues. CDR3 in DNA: TGTGCCAGCAGCCAATTTGCAGGGGGGTTTACTGAAGCTTTCTTT. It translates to CASSQFAGGFTEAFF.

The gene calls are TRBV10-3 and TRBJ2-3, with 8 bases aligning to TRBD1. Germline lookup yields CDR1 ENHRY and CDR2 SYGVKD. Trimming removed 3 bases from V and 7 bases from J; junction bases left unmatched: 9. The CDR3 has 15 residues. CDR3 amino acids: CAISDSWTGTHTQYF. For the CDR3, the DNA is TGTGCCATCAGTGATAGTTGGACAGGGACCCATACGCAGTATTTT.

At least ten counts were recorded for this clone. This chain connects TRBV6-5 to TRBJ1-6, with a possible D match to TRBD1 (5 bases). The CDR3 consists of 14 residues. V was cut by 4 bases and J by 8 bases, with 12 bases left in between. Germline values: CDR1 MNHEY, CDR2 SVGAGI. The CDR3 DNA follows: TGTGCCAGCAGTTCTGTCAGGGAAGATTCACCCCTCCACTTT. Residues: CASSSVREDSPLHF.

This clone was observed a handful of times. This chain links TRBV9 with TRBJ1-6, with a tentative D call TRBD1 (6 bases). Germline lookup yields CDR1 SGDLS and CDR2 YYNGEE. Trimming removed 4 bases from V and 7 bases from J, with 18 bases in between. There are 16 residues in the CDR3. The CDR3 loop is CASSQWGALGNSPLHF. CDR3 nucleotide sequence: TGTGCCAGCAGCCAGTGGGGGGCTTTAGGGAATTCACCCCTCCACTTT.

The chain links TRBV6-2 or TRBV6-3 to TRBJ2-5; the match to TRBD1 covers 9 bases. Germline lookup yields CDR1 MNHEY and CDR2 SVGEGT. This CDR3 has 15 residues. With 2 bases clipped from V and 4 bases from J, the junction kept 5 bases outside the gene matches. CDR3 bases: TGTGCCAGCAGTTACAGGGGGACAGGGTCAGAGACCCAGTACTTC. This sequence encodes CASSYRGTGSETQYF.

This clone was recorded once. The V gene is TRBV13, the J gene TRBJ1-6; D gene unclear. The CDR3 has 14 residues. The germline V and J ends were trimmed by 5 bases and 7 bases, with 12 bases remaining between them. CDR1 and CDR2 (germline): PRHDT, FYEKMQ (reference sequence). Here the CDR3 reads CASSGEGRNSPLHF. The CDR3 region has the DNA TGTGCCAGCAGCGGAGAGGGCCGAAATTCACCCCTCCACTTT.

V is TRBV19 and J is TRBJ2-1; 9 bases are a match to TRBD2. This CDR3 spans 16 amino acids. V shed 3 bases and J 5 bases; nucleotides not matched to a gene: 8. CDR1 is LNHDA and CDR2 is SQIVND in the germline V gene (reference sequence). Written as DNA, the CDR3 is TGTGCCAGTAGTATTGCCGGACTAGCGCCTCACAATGAGCAGTTCTTC. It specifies CASSIAGLAPHNEQFF.